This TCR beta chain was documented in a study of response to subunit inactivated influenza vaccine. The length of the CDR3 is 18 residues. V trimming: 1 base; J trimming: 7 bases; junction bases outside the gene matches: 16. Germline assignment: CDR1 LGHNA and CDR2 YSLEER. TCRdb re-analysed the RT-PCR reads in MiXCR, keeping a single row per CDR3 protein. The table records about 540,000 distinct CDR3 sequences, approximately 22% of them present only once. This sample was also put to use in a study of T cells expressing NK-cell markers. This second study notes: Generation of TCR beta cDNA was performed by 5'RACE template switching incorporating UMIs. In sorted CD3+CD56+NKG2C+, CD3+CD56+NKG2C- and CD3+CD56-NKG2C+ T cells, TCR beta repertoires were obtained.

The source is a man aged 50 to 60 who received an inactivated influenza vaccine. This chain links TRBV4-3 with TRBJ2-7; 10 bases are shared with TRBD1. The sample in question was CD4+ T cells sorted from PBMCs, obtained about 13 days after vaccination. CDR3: CASSQGDTGTGDGREQYF. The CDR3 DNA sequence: TGCGCCAGCAGCCAAGGGGATACCGGGACAGGGGATGGTAGGGAGCAGTACTTC.